The 25 T cell receptor beta chains below all came from one sample that was sequenced in a study of blood T cell repertoires in COVID-19. Profiling relied on immunoSEQ multiplex PCR, and the TCRdb table lists in-frame clones only, not all of them. The sample holds roughly 230,000 clones; roughly 85% are singletons and the top ten take roughly 5%. The sample comprised peripheral blood. Receptor source: a man in his forties or fifties with COVID-19, enrolled during active disease.

The sample holds one count of this clone. CDR3 nucleotide sequence: TGTGCCAGTTTAAAGGGAGGAGGTCAGCCCCAGCATTTT. Its protein product is CASLKGGGQPQHF. The chain employs TRBV12-3 or TRBV12-4 and TRBJ1-5; the D is unclear. CDR3 length: 13 residues. V dropped 9 bases and J dropped 6 bases, with 15 bases sitting between them.

This clone occurred once. The gene calls are TRBV3-1 (or the pseudogene TRBV3-2) and TRBJ2-1, with D perhaps TRBD2 (6 bases). From germline, CDR1 is LGHDT and CDR2 YNNKEL (reference sequence). The CDR3 totals 16 residues. V lost 5 bases to trimming and J lost 0 bases, with 14 bases between them. CDR3 protein: CASSDAGSPSYNEQFF. CDR3 bases: TGTGCCAGCAGCGATGCGGGGTCGCCCTCCTACAATGAGCAGTTCTTC.

The rearrangement links TRBV6-5 to TRBJ1-5, with D tentatively TRBD1 (6 bases). The V gene's germline CDR1 is MNHEY and CDR2 SVGAGI. The V and J ends lost 5 bases and 4 bases respectively, with 12 bases between them. The CDR3 loop spans 14 amino acids. CDR3 nucleotide sequence: TGTGCCAGCAGTCGGTCAGGGGAGAATCAGCCCCAGCATTTT. This sequence encodes CASSRSGENQPQHF.

The CDR3 sequence: CASSWTSGSQETQYF. The CDR3 nucleotides are TGCGCCAGCTCTTGGACTAGCGGGAGCCAAGAGACCCAGTACTTC. V and J are TRBV5-1 and TRBJ2-5, with 13 bases fitting TRBD2. CDR3 length equals 15 residues. V was clipped by 7 bases and J by 1 base; unmatched bases: 4. CDR1 and CDR2 from the germline V gene are SGHRS and YFSETQ.

The chain carries TRBV7-8 and TRBJ1-2; D is unresolved. The length of the CDR3 is 15 residues. V was trimmed by 5 bases and J by 0 bases, leaving 13 bases between them. Germline CDR1 is SGHVS and CDR2 is FQNEAQ. As DNA, the CDR3 is TGTGCCAGCAGCGCCCATGAGTTAGCTAACTATGGCTACACCTTC. Translated, it gives CASSAHELANYGYTF. The variable domain in full, with the rest retrieved from reference TRBV7-8 and TRBJ1-2, is GAGVSQSPRYKVAKRGQDVALRCDPISGHVSLFWYQQALGQGPEFLTYFQNEAQLDKSGLPSDRFFAERPEGSVSTLKIQRTQQEDSAVYLCASSAHELANYGYTFGSGTRLTVV.

This chain uses TRBV10-3 with TRBJ1-2; tentatively, D is TRBD1 (5 bases). The V end was cut by 0 bases, the J end by 4 bases, with 9 bases between. Per germline, CDR1 ENHRY and CDR2 SYGVKD. The CDR3 covers 14 residues. CDR3 protein: CAISESFGGYGYTF. DNA for the CDR3: TGTGCCATCAGTGAGTCATTCGGGGGCTATGGCTACACCTTC.

The rearrangement uses TRBV2 and TRBJ1-6; TRBD1 is a possible D gene (6 bases). CDR3 size: 17 residues. Germline loops: CDR1 SNHLY, CDR2 FYNNEI. The V end lost 4 bases, the J end lost 0 bases, and 13 bases lay between the germline ends. The DNA of the CDR3 is TGTGCCAGCAGTGGAAGACAGGCGAGCTCCTATAATTCACCCCTCCACTTT. It specifies CASSGRQASSYNSPLHF.

This clone showed up just once. The chain uses TRBV7-2 and TRBJ1-2; D gene unclear. Germline V lookup: CDR1 SGHTA, CDR2 FQGNSA. The CDR3 has 16 amino acids. Deletions cut 0 bases from V and 0 bases from J, with 11 bases between. The CDR3 nucleotides are TGTGCCAGCAGCTTAGCTCACAGCCAGACTAACTATGGCTACACCTTC. It yields the protein CASSLAHSQTNYGYTF.

This clone was counted a single time. This chain joins TRBV3-1 (or the pseudogene TRBV3-2) and TRBJ1-3, with a weak D call TRBD1 (6 bases). Trimming left V 2 bases short and J 4 bases short, with 21 bases between. Per the germline V gene, CDR1 is LGHDT and CDR2 is YNNKEL (reference sequence). This CDR3 is 18 amino acids long. The CDR3 loop reads CASSQNALGHKEGNTIYF. Here the CDR3 DNA reads TGTGCCAGCAGCCAAAATGCACTGGGACACAAGGAGGGAAACACCATATATTTT.

The chain uses TRBV29-1 and TRBJ2-3, with a tentative D call TRBD1 (6 bases). Germline CDR1 and CDR2: SQVTM and ANQGSEA. Trimming stripped 4 bases from V and 0 bases from J, with 11 bases between. This CDR3 comprises 14 residues. CDR3 bases: TGCAGCGTTGGACAGGCAACTAGCACAGATACGCAGTATTTT. As protein: CSVGQATSTDTQYF.

J is TRBJ2-7 and V is TRBV4-3, with D possibly TRBD1 on 6 matching bases. V lost 0 bases to trimming and J lost 2 bases, with 17 bases between them. Looked up from germline, CDR1 is LGHNA and CDR2 is YSLEER. This CDR3 has 17 residues. CDR3 bases: TGCGCCAGCAGCCAAGATGGAGTCGCGAAGGGGGCCTACGAGCAGTACTTC. This gives the protein CASSQDGVAKGAYEQYF.

This clone was seen just once. This sequence joins TRBV18 and TRBJ2-7; D is unclear. Germline CDR1 reads KGHSH; CDR2 reads LQKENI. This CDR3 contains 13 residues. Between the trimmed V and J ends, which lost 3 bases and 9 bases, there was a span of 15 bases. CDR3 DNA sequence: TGTGCCAGCTCACCCCACGCGGATGCTGCGCAGTACTTC. It encodes CASSPHADAAQYF.

The CDR3 DNA reads TGTGCCAGCAGTTCCCTGAGCGGGGGGGCTAGAGAGCAGTACTTC. Translated: CASSSLSGGAREQYF. This chain links TRBV27 with TRBJ2-7, with 10 bases fitting TRBD2. J lost 7 bases, V lost 4 bases, and 10 bases had no gene match. The CDR3 extends over 15 amino acids. Germline V gene data show CDR1 as MNHEY and CDR2 as SMNVEV (reference sequence).

This chain joins TRBV7-2 and TRBJ1-2, with 7 bases lining up with TRBD1. This CDR3 has 14 amino acids. The germline V gene encodes CDR1 SGHTA and CDR2 FQGNSA. The trim removed 5 bases at V and 5 bases at J, leaving 8 bases unmatched. CDR3 region: CASSLDRAGYGYTF. CDR3 coding DNA: TGTGCCAGCAGCCTCGACAGGGCCGGATATGGCTACACCTTC. Drawing the rest from reference TRBV7-2 and TRBJ1-2, the complete variable domain is GAGVSQSPSNKVTEKGKDVELRCDPISGHTALYWYRQSLGQGLEFLIYFQGNSAPDKSGLPSDRFSAERTGGSVSTLTIQRTQQEDSAVYLCASSLDRAGYGYTFGSGTRLTVV.

This chain uses TRBV7-3 with TRBJ2-7, with 8 bases identical to TRBD1. The V gene end was trimmed by 5 bases and the J gene end by 2 bases; junction bases not matched to a gene: 11. Germline CDR1 is SGHTA and CDR2 is FQGTGA. This CDR3 is built from 16 residues. The CDR3 coding sequence is TGTGCCAGCAGCCCAAATGGGGGACAGGCAACCTACGAGCAGTACTTC. It codes for CASSPNGGQATYEQYF. Variable domain in full (rest from reference TRBV7-3 and TRBJ2-7): GAGVSQTPSNKVTEKGKYVELRCDPISGHTALYWYRQSLGQGPEFLIYFQGTGAADDSGLPNDRFFAVRPEGSVSTLKIQRTERGDSAVYLCASSPNGGQATYEQYFGPGTRLTVT.

The genes are TRBV18 and TRBJ1-1; weak D call: TRBD1 (6 bases). Germline V gene lookup returns CDR1 KGHSH and CDR2 LQKENI. The CDR3 totals 15 residues. Trimming left V 0 bases short and J 3 bases short, with 11 bases between. The CDR3 reads CASSPPSRGDTEAFF. The CDR3, as DNA: TGTGCCAGCTCACCACCGAGCAGGGGAGACACTGAAGCTTTCTTT. Using reference TRBV18 and TRBJ1-1 for the parts outside the CDR3, the full variable domain is NAGVMQNPRHLVRRRGQEARLRCSPMKGHSHVYWYRQLPEEGLKFMVYLQKENIIDESGMPKERFSAEFPKEGPSILRIQQVVRGDSAAYFCASSPPSRGDTEAFFGQGTRLTVV.

The CDR3 coding sequence is TGTGCCAGCAGCCAAGCCGGGACACGCCATACGCAGTATTTT. Its translation is CASSQAGTRHTQYF. This chain uses TRBV3-1 (or the pseudogene TRBV3-2) with TRBJ2-3; perhaps TRBD1 as D (6 bases). Germline V lookup: CDR1 LGHDT, CDR2 YNNKEL (reference sequence). The V and J ends lost 1 base and 7 bases respectively, with 12 bases between them. This CDR3 has 14 residues.

The chain recombines TRBV2 with TRBJ2-7; D perhaps matches TRBD1 (6 bases). The CDR3 length is 14 residues. Looked up from germline, CDR1 is SNHLY and CDR2 is FYNNEI. V gave up 6 bases and J gave up 0 bases, with 12 bases separating them. The DNA of the CDR3 is TGTGCCAGCAGAGGAGACAGGAACTCCTACGAGCAGTACTTC. It codes for CASRGDRNSYEQYF.

V gene TRBV27 combines with J gene TRBJ2-3, with 12 bases aligning to TRBD2. Germline V gene data show CDR1 as MNHEY and CDR2 as SMNVEV (reference sequence). The CDR3 totals 17 residues. After removal of 2 bases from V and 3 bases from J, the junction contained 6 bases not matched to a gene. The CDR3 DNA reads as TGTGCCAGCAGTTTAACCTGGCTAGCGGGGGGGACAGATACGCAGTATTTT. Amino acids: CASSLTWLAGGTDTQYF.

The rearrangement joins TRBV7-9 to TRBJ2-5, with D possibly being TRBD2 (5 bases). The CDR3 extends over 15 amino acids. V lost 4 bases and J 2 bases, leaving 14 bases between the germline ends. CDR1 is SEHNR and CDR2 is FQNEAQ in the germline V gene (reference sequence). The CDR3 loop reads CASSSIEGPQETQYF. CDR3 sequence (DNA): TGTGCCAGCAGCTCCATCGAGGGCCCGCAAGAGACCCAGTACTTC.

This clone has only one observation. The genes are TRBV6-2 or TRBV6-3 and TRBJ2-5, with 11 bases lining up with TRBD2. The V gene's germline CDR1 is MNHEY and CDR2 SVGEGT. Germline trimming cut 0 bases from V and 2 bases from J; bases unmatched to any gene: 2. The CDR3 is 16 amino acids. In DNA, the CDR3 is TGTGCCAGCAGTTACTCAAGACTAGCGGGGCAAGAGACCCAGTACTTC. Protein product: CASSYSRLAGQETQYF.

This clone was counted a single time. The chain employs TRBV3-1 (or the pseudogene TRBV3-2) and TRBJ2-7; D is unresolved. This CDR3 spans 14 amino acids. The V and J ends lost 4 bases and 2 bases respectively, with 12 bases between them. Germline lookup yields CDR1 LGHDT and CDR2 YNNKEL (reference sequence). The CDR3 sequence is CASSLPGRTYEQYF. The CDR3 DNA reads as TGTGCCAGCAGCCTTCCGGGTCGAACCTACGAGCAGTACTTC.

The chain is built from TRBV15 and TRBJ2-2; D gene uncertain. From germline, CDR1 is LNHNV and CDR2 YYDKDF (reference sequence). CDR3 length: 15 amino acids. The V end lost 6 bases, the J end lost 0 bases, and 11 bases lay between the germline ends. The CDR3 loop reads CATSGHRSNTGELFF. In DNA, the CDR3 is TGTGCCACCAGTGGGCACAGATCGAACACCGGGGAGCTGTTTTTT. Drawing the rest from reference TRBV15 and TRBJ2-2, the complete variable domain is DAMVIQNPRYQVTQFGKPVTLSCSQTLNHNVMYWYQQKSSQAPKLLFHYYDKDFNNEADTPDNFQSRRPNTSFCFLDIRSPGLGDTAMYLCATSGHRSNTGELFFGEGSRLTVL.

V usage is TRBV2 and J usage is TRBJ1-6, with D perhaps matching TRBD1 (6 bases). Germline values: CDR1 SNHLY, CDR2 FYNNEI. V gave up 10 bases and J gave up 5 bases, with 12 bases separating them. The CDR3 covers 13 residues. CDR3 bases: TGTGCCACCGGACAGCTTGATAATTCACCCCTCCACTTT. Its protein product is CATGQLDNSPLHF.

This rearrangement joins TRBV11-3 to TRBJ2-1; D uncertain. Trimming pared 5 bases from V and 0 bases from J, leaving 14 bases between. The CDR3 consists of 16 residues. The germline gives CDR1 SGHNT, CDR2 YENEEA. The CDR3 region is CASSGRHPSSYNEQFF. The DNA of the CDR3 is TGTGCCAGCAGCGGTCGACATCCGAGCTCCTACAATGAGCAGTTCTTC.